This entry lists 20 T cell receptor beta chains sequenced from one sample in a study of CD8+ T cells in alopecia areata. The sequencing template was cDNA reverse transcribed from extracted RNA. Profiled with immunoSEQ multiplex PCR; TCRdb holds only in-frame clones, not every one. The profile covers around 110,000 clones, none occurring a single time. Sequenced input: lesional skin. The source of these receptors is a C3H/HeJ mouse with alopecia areata. Mouse strain MHC haplotype: H2-k.

This clone was counted between two and nine times. Gene names follow the mouse nomenclature. The read stops 4 residues short of the end of the CDR3; the missing end is completed from the germline J gene. The V call is TRBV13-1, the J call TRBJ1-2; D remains unclear. The CDR3 totals 13 residues. Per germline, CDR1 NSHNY and CDR2 SYGAGN. V was shortened by 2 bases and J by 3 bases, with 8 bases between the two germline ends. CDR3 DNA (partial): TGTGCCAGCAGTGAGGTGGGTGACTCC. This gives the protein CASSEVGDS. The entire CDR3 is CASSEVGDSDYTF.

To note about this clone: These gene names are mouse names. The read gets to within 4 residues of the CDR3 end, and the germline J gene fills in the rest. The gene calls are TRBV13-3 and TRBJ2-5; the match to TRBD2 covers 7 bases. CDR1 is NNHDY and CDR2 is SYVADS in the germline V gene. The V segment lost 3 bases and the J segment 0 bases; nucleotides outside the gene matches: 7. The CDR3 is 16 amino acids. The CDR3 sequence is CASSVPTGSNQDTQYF. The CDR3 bases that were read are TGTGCCAGCAGTGTCCCGACTGGGTCTAACCAAGAC.

The sample holds many counts of this clone. Mouse gene names and germline throughout. With the read ending 4 residues before the CDR3 end, the germline J gene is used to fill in that end. The chain joins TRBV13-3 to TRBJ2-1; D gene uncertain. V was cut by 0 bases and J by 2 bases, with 9 bases left in between. Germline loops: CDR1 NNHDY, CDR2 SYVADS. The CDR3 spans 15 residues. CDR3 DNA (partial): TGTGCCAGCAGTGATGCAAAACTTCACTATGCT. Its protein product is CASSDAKLHYA. The entire CDR3 is CASSDAKLHYAEQFF.

This clone was detected only a few times. The gene symbols are mouse symbols. With the read ending 4 residues before the CDR3 end, the germline J gene is used to fill in that end. The chain carries TRBV13-3 and TRBJ2-7, with D tentatively TRBD1 (6 bases). The CDR3 sequence is 14 residues long. Germline CDR1 and CDR2: NNHDY and SYVADS. Partial CDR3 DNA: TGTGCCAGCAGTCTACAGGGTTCCTCTTAT. Encoded protein: CASSLQGSSY. The full CDR3 sequence reads CASSLQGSSYEQYF.

This clone showed up just a few times. These gene names are mouse names. CDR3 DNA, as far as it was read: TGTGCAAGCAGCTCTTGGACACCCGACCAAGAC. Translation: CASSSWTPDQD. The CDR3 as a whole reads CASSSWTPDQDTQYF. The chain links TRBV16 to TRBJ2-5; possible D gene TRBD1, 5 bases. The observed sequence ends 4 residues before the CDR3 terminus, with the missing tail filled in from the germline J gene. Germline CDR1 reads SGHSA; CDR2 reads FRNQAP. The CDR3 has 15 residues. Between the trimmed V and J ends, which lost 4 bases and 1 base, there was a span of 12 bases.

This clone turned up a few times. Germline and genes here are mouse. With the read ending 4 residues before the CDR3 end, the germline J gene is used to fill in that end. This rearrangement joins TRBV16 to TRBJ1-1; 8 bases map to TRBD1. Germline V lookup: CDR1 SGHSA, CDR2 FRNQAP. The V and J ends lost 0 bases and 0 bases, in that order; junction bases with no gene match: 0. The CDR3 contains 15 residues. CDR3 residues: CASSLEQGANTEVFF. The CDR3 DNA, read in part, is TGTGCAAGCAGCTTAGAACAGGGGGCAAACACA.

The table lists this clone with a few counts. The listed genes are named as in mouse. The missing CDR3 end, 4 residues past where the read stops, is filled in from the germline J gene. The chain joins TRBV19 to TRBJ1-1; the D is unclear. This CDR3 has 12 residues. Germline assignment: CDR1 FNHDT and CDR2 SITEND (reference sequence). The CDR3 here is CASSLDWGEVFF. Partial CDR3 DNA: TGTGCCAGCAGTCTTGACTGGGGA.

This clone was seen only a few times. Mouse gene names and germline throughout. The CDR3 extends 4 residues past the end of the read, so its final part is completed from the germline J gene. The chain links TRBV13-3 to TRBJ2-7; unclear D gene. The CDR3 has 13 amino acids. Germline V gene sequence: CDR1 NNHDY, CDR2 SYVADS. V was cut by 5 bases and J by 0 bases, with 9 bases left in between. The part of the CDR3 DNA that was read is TGTGCCAGCAGGAAACTGAGCTCCTAT. This translates into CASRKLSSY. The entire CDR3 protein is CASRKLSSYEQYF.

Concerning this clone itself: Sequence at one end of the junction differs from germline and may be a read error. Mouse germline and gene names are used. The observed sequence ends 4 residues before the CDR3 terminus, with the missing tail filled in from the germline J gene. The chain combines TRBV1 with TRBJ2-3, with D tentatively TRBD2 (7 bases). This CDR3 comprises 16 residues. CDR1 is NSQYPW and CDR2 is LRSPGD in the germline V gene (reference sequence). The DNA read from the CDR3 is TGCCCCTGCAGTGCAGACGGGGGGCGCCATGCAGAA. As protein: CPCSADGGRHAE. Given in full, the CDR3 is CPCSADGGRHAETLYF.

Regarding this clone: Gene names denote mouse genes. The read gets to within 4 residues of the CDR3 end, and the germline J gene fills in the rest. This sequence joins TRBV13-1 and TRBJ2-7; TRBD2 matches 8 bases. CDR1 and CDR2 (germline): NSHNY, SYGAGN. The CDR3 runs to 11 residues. The CDR3 bases that were read are TGTGCCAGCGGGGGGGGGCAT. The encoded protein is CASGGGH. The whole CDR3 protein reads CASGGGHEQYF.

To note about this clone: Gene names refer to mouse genes. The read ends 4 residues shy of where the CDR3 ends; the end is completed using the germline J gene. Other DNA sequences within the sample encode an identical CDR3. This chain connects TRBV1 to TRBJ2-1; 11 bases are a match to TRBD2. The length of the CDR3 is 16 residues. Germline values: CDR1 NSQYPW, CDR2 LRSPGD (reference sequence). The CDR3: CTCSALTGGARAEQFF. CDR3 DNA (partial): TGCACCTGCAGTGCACTCACTGGGGGGGCGAGAGCT.

As regards this clone: Gene names are the mouse ones. The read finishes 4 residues shy of the CDR3 end, and the germline J gene is used to complete it. The rearrangement links TRBV19 to TRBJ2-5, with 10 positions matching TRBD2. CDR1 and CDR2 (germline): FNHDT, SITEND (reference sequence). V was clipped by 5 bases and J by 3 bases; unmatched bases: 6. The CDR3 is 15 amino acids. CDR3 bases read: TGTGCCAGCAGCCCCAGACTGGGGGGACAAGAC. The encoded protein is CASSPRLGGQD. In full, the CDR3 is CASSPRLGGQDTQYF.

This clone turned up a few times. The gene symbols are mouse symbols. Read sequence stops 4 residues before the CDR3 end, and the germline J gene provides the missing end. The chain recombines TRBV1 with TRBJ2-5; no reliable D call. Germline CDR1 reads NSQYPW; CDR2 reads LRSPGD (reference sequence). The CDR3 length is 12 residues. The CDR3 reads CTCSAPEDTQYF. Incomplete CDR3 DNA: TGCACCTGCAGTGCCCCTGAAGAC.

A remark on this clone: Gene names and germline match the mouse. The read comes to an end 4 residues before the CDR3 does, leaving the germline J gene to fill in the end. The V and J genes are TRBV13-1 and TRBJ2-4; TRBD1 matches at 10 bases. The V gene's germline CDR1 is NSHNY and CDR2 SYGAGN. Trimming took 0 bases from V and 0 from J; bases not matched to a gene: 1. The CDR3 consists of 16 residues. CDR3: CASSDGDRGSQNTLYF. The sequenced CDR3 bases are TGTGCCAGCAGTGATGGGGACAGGGGTAGTCAAAAC.

Worth noting for this clone: TCRdb lists a protein that is different at residue 13 from the translated DNA; the protein given here uses the DNA translation. These gene names are mouse names. Read sequence stops 3 residues before the CDR3 end, and the germline J gene provides the missing end. The chain employs TRBV13-3 and TRBJ1-3, with D possibly being TRBD1 (6 bases). Germline V gene data show CDR1 as NNHDY and CDR2 as SYVADS. There are 16 residues in the CDR3. With 1 base removed from V and 0 bases from J, the gap between germline ends came to 11 bases. CDR3 region: CASSDFTGNSGNTLYF. Partial CDR3 DNA: TGTGCCAGCAGTGATTTCACAGGGAATTCTGGAAATACG.

This clone was counted only a few times. The gene names here belong to mouse. Read data end 4 residues before the CDR3 end; the end is taken from the germline J gene. The rearrangement links TRBV1 to TRBJ1-1; tentative D call: TRBD1 (6 bases). The germline V gene has CDR1 NSQYPW and CDR2 LRSPGD (reference sequence). This CDR3 has 15 amino acids. The ends were cut back, 0 bases at V and 4 bases at J, with 12 bases in the middle. The covered CDR3 bases are TGCACCTGCAGTGCAGATGGGCAGGGGATCACA. Translated: CTCSADGQGIT. The entire CDR3 is CTCSADGQGITEVFF.

Only a few counts were recorded for this clone. Gene names are mouse gene names. Read data end 4 residues before the CDR3 end; the end is taken from the germline J gene. The chain joins TRBV1 to TRBJ2-1, with 9 bases fitting TRBD1. J gave up 3 bases and V 0 bases, and 6 bases lay outside the gene matches. Germline CDR1 is NSQYPW and CDR2 is LRSPGD (reference sequence). The CDR3 has 17 amino acids. The part of the CDR3 DNA that was read is TGCACCTGCAGTGCAGATCCCGGGACAGGGTTCTATGCT. Amino acid sequence: CTCSADPGTGFYA. The whole CDR3 region reads CTCSADPGTGFYAEQFF.

Comments on this clone: Gene names denote mouse genes. The read halts 4 residues ahead of the CDR3 end, with the missing end drawn from the germline J gene. The chain combines TRBV13-3 with TRBJ2-7; the match to TRBD1 covers 7 bases. Germline V lookup: CDR1 NNHDY, CDR2 SYVADS. The CDR3 has 15 amino acids. The covered CDR3 bases are TGTGCCAGCAGTGATGCATGGGGACAGAGATAT. It is translated as CASSDAWGQRY. The complete CDR3 protein is CASSDAWGQRYEQYF.

Comments on this clone: The gene names given are mouse names. The sequence runs out 4 residues before the end of the CDR3; the remainder is reconstructed from the germline J gene. J is TRBJ2-7 and V is TRBV1; 7 nucleotides align to TRBD2. The CDR3 covers 15 residues. CDR1 NSQYPW and CDR2 LRSPGD come from the germline V gene (reference sequence). After removal of 1 base from V and 3 bases from J, the junction contained 6 bases not matched to a gene. CDR3 sequence reads: CTCSAGDWDFYEQYF. Incomplete CDR3 DNA: TGCACCTGCAGTGCAGGAGACTGGGACTTCTAT.

At least ten counts were recorded for this clone. Gene names refer to mouse genes. The missing CDR3 end, 4 residues past where the read stops, is filled in from the germline J gene. V usage is TRBV13-3 and J usage is TRBJ2-5; 10 bases fit TRBD2. Losses at the gene ends were 2 bases for V and 1 base for J; bases not matched to a gene: 4. The germline gives CDR1 NNHDY, CDR2 SYVADS. The CDR3 is 16 amino acids. Partial CDR3 DNA: TGTGCCAGCAGTGAGGCTGGGGGGGCGGACCAAGAC. It is translated as CASSEAGGADQD. The complete CDR3 sequence is CASSEAGGADQDTQYF.